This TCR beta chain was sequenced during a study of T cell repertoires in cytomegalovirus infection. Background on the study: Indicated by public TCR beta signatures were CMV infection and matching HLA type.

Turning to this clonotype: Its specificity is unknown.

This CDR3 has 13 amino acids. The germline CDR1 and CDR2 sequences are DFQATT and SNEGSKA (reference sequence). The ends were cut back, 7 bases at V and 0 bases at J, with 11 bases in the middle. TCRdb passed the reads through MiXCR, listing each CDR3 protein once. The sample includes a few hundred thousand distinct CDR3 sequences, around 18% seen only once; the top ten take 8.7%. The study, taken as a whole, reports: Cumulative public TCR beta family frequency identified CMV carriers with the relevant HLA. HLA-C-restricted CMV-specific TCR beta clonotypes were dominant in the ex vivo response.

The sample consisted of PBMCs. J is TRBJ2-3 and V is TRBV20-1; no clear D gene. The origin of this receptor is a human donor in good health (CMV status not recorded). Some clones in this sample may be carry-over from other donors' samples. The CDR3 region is CSGGLSSTDTQYF. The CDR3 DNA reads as TGCAGTGGTGGTTTATCTAGCACAGATACGCAGTATTTT.